This TCR beta chain was recorded in a study of T cells in women clearing cervical HPV infection. Each participant carried one incident cervical HPV16 infection only. Findings of the study overall: CIN3+ cases had significantly higher TCR richness than controls; evenness did not differ.

V was cut by 0 bases and J by 7 bases, with 5 bases left in between. This CDR3 is 12 amino acids long. Germline CDR1 reads LGHNA; CDR2 reads YNFKEQ. About this clone: Its antigen is unidentified. The missing CDR3 end, 3 residues past where the read stops, is filled in from the germline J gene.

The table came from immunoSEQ multiplex PCR; TCRdb's copy has only in-frame clones and leaves some out. The sample has over 45,000 clones; the top ten hold around 1.5%. This TCR was recovered from a woman aged 18 to 75 with a cervical HPV16 infection that either progressed to CIN3+ or cleared (not recorded which). The specimen was blood buffy coat. The V call is TRBV4-2, the J call TRBJ2-3; D is uncertain. The covered CDR3 bases are TGTGCCAGCAGCCAAGATTCTAATACG. Its protein is CASSQDSNT. The whole CDR3 reads CASSQDSNTQYF.